A selection of T cell receptor beta chains follows, all from one sample in a study of blood T cell repertoires in COVID-19. Generated by immunoSEQ multiplex PCR, the TCRdb table keeps only in-frame clones and is missing some. The sample consists of 150,000 to 200,000 clones, 70% to 90% of them appearing once. Sequenced sample: peripheral blood. Source of these receptors: a man between 65 and 85 years old with active or convalescent COVID-19. CDR3s include the opening cysteine and the closing phenylalanine or tryptophan. Fields, in order: CDR3 protein, V gene, J gene.

CDR3: CASSEQMTEAFF
V: TRBV25-1
J: TRBJ1-1

CDR3: CASRGPGGNQPQHF
V: TRBV2
J: TRBJ1-5

CDR3: CASSQQTGRYNEQFF
V: TRBV27
J: TRBJ2-1

CDR3: CASRLRTSGTYNEQFF
V: TRBV28
J: TRBJ2-1

CDR3: CATSDWPGGELFF
V: TRBV6-5
J: TRBJ2-2

CDR3: CASRGDRDPDTQYF
V: TRBV19
J: TRBJ2-3

CDR3: CASSLAGAGGTGELFF
V: TRBV5-4
J: TRBJ2-2

CDR3: CASGRFRVYEQYF
V: TRBV7-4
J: TRBJ2-7

CDR3: CASTPGQSDTEAFF
V: TRBV5-4
J: TRBJ1-1

CDR3: CATGDRVNEKLFF
V: TRBV6-5
J: TRBJ1-4